This T cell receptor (beta chain) comes out of a study of control samples from healthy donors and cancer patients. Data came from immunoSEQ multiplex PCR; TCRdb stores just in-frame clones and leaves some out. The data contain approximately 120,000 clones, just over 90% of them seen just once; the ten biggest clones take up 4.4%. The CDR3 extends over 15 amino acids. The germline V and J ends were trimmed by 4 bases and 1 base, with 13 bases remaining between them. Per the germline V gene, CDR1 is MDHEN and CDR2 is SYDVKM. The count of this clone is one. This chain uses TRBV28 with TRBJ1-1; D not certain. This sequence was found in a human donor in good health. The donor label of this sample is uncertain. Sequenced: blood. CDR3 amino acids: CASSSQDYPNTEAFF. The DNA of the CDR3 is TGTGCCAGCAGTTCCCAAGATTACCCGAACACTGAAGCTTTCTTT.